The 20 T cell receptor beta chains reported below all come from one sample, sequenced in a study of CD8 T cells in Susac syndrome. The RNA input was roughly 0.45 to 1 ug, and it was reverse transcribed with random hexamers. In TCRdb, the immunoSEQ multiplex PCR reads were re-called with MiXCR into one record per CDR3 protein. The data contain roughly 200,000 distinct CDR3 sequences, over 85% of them seen just once; the ten biggest clones take up 0.1%. Sequenced material: CD4+ T cells from PBMCs. The receptors were gathered from a human donor in good health.

This sequence joins TRBV27 and TRBJ2-7, with D possibly TRBD1 on 6 matching bases. The CDR3 has 15 amino acids. The V end lost 5 bases, the J end lost 5 bases, and 19 bases lay between the germline ends. Germline V gives CDR1 MNHEY, CDR2 SMNVEV (reference sequence). The CDR3: CASSRDTGPFDEQYF. In DNA form, the CDR3 reads TGTGCCAGCAGTCGGGACACCGGCCCGTTCGACGAGCAGTACTTC.

The CDR3: CASSAESREAFF. DNA for the CDR3: TGTGCCAGCAGCGCAGAATCTCGGGAAGCTTTCTTT. The chain has TRBV9 and TRBJ1-1, with no clear D. Germline V gene lookup returns CDR1 SGDLS and CDR2 YYNGEE. This CDR3 has 12 residues. Trimming pared 3 bases from V and 8 bases from J, leaving 11 bases between. The whole variable domain, remainder taken from reference TRBV9 and TRBJ1-1, is DSGVTQTPKHLITATGQRVTLRCSPRSGDLSVYWYQQSLDQGLQFLIQYYNGEERAKGNILERFSAQQFPDLHSELNLSSLELGDSALYFCASSAESREAFFGQGTRLTVV.

The chain recombines TRBV6-2 or TRBV6-3 with TRBJ1-1; the D is unclear. The CDR3 loop spans 13 amino acids. V shed 8 bases and J shed 5 bases, with 15 bases lying between them. Germline V gene data show CDR1 as MNHEY and CDR2 as SVGEGT. CDR3 in DNA: TGTGCCAGCGTGGACCTATCGGGGACTGAAGCTTTCTTT. It encodes CASVDLSGTEAFF.

The V and J genes are TRBV7-9 and TRBJ1-5; weak D call: TRBD1 (5 bases). The germline V and J ends were trimmed by 1 base and 10 bases, with 17 bases remaining between them. The CDR3 consists of 15 residues. Germline CDR1 is SEHNR and CDR2 is FQNEAQ (reference sequence). CDR3 amino acids: CASSLDSRVPHPQHF. The CDR3 DNA reads TGTGCCAGCAGCTTAGACTCCAGGGTGCCCCATCCCCAGCATTTT.

The chain couples TRBV2 to TRBJ1-3, with D perhaps matching TRBD1 (5 bases). This CDR3 comprises 14 residues. Deletions cut 7 bases from V and 2 bases from J, with 12 bases between. CDR1 and CDR2 (germline): SNHLY, FYNNEI. The DNA for the CDR3 is TGTGCCAGCAACTTTGGGACGGCTGGAAACACCATATATTTT. This codes for CASNFGTAGNTIYF.

The J gene is TRBJ1-1, the V gene TRBV5-1; no clear D gene. This CDR3 is built from 14 residues. Per germline, CDR1 SGHRS and CDR2 YFSETQ. The V and J ends lost 0 bases and 0 bases respectively, with 6 bases between them. This CDR3 is CASSLDVVNTEAFF. CDR3 DNA: TGCGCCAGCAGCTTGGATGTCGTGAACACTGAAGCTTTCTTT.

The V call is TRBV4-2, the J call TRBJ2-1, with 7 bases fitting TRBD1. The V gene's germline CDR1 is LGHNA and CDR2 YNFKEQ. CDR3 length equals 14 residues. V lost 3 bases, J lost 5 bases, and 4 bases stayed unmatched. The CDR3 coding sequence is TGTGCCAGCAGCCAGGCGCAGGGGGACAATGAGCAGTTCTTC. This sequence encodes CASSQAQGDNEQFF.

This chain links TRBV3-1 with TRBJ2-1; 10 bases fit TRBD1. This CDR3 has 16 amino acids. Losses at the gene ends were 0 bases for V and 4 bases for J; bases not matched to a gene: 3. Germline CDR1 LGHDT, CDR2 YNNKEL (reference sequence). CDR3: CASSQEPGQGYNEQFF. CDR3 sequence (DNA): TGTGCCAGCAGCCAAGAACCGGGACAGGGGTACAATGAGCAGTTCTTC.

J is TRBJ2-3 and V is TRBV14; perhaps D is TRBD1 or TRBD2 (5 bases each). The germline V gene encodes CDR1 SGHDN and CDR2 FVKESK. CDR3 length: 16 residues. The V and J ends lost 4 bases and 0 bases respectively, with 14 bases between them. CDR3 bases: TGTGCCAGCAGCCTGGTGAGGGGACCTAGCACAGATACGCAGTATTTT. It encodes CASSLVRGPSTDTQYF.

The CDR3 loop reads CASSFRTGVQPQHF. In nucleotides, the CDR3 is TGTGCCAGCAGTTTCCGGACAGGGGTCCAGCCCCAGCATTTT. J is TRBJ1-5 and V is TRBV28; 9 bases are a match to TRBD1. The CDR3 loop spans 14 amino acids. The trim removed 3 bases at V and 7 bases at J, leaving 4 bases unmatched. Germline CDR1 and CDR2: MDHEN and SYDVKM.

This clonotype occurred once. The V call is TRBV27, the J call TRBJ2-1; unclear D gene. CDR1 and CDR2 (germline): MNHEY, SMNVEV (reference sequence). The CDR3 totals 14 residues. V was trimmed by 2 bases and J by 6 bases, leaving 11 bases between them. CDR3 DNA sequence: TGTGCCAGCAGTTTAATAGGGTGGGTCAATGAGCAGTTCTTC. Protein sequence: CASSLIGWVNEQFF.

The V call is TRBV27, the J call TRBJ2-3, with 8 bases lining up with TRBD2. The J segment lost 3 bases and the V segment lost 1 base, leaving 9 bases of the junction unmatched. Germline CDR1 reads MNHEY; CDR2 reads SMNVEV (reference sequence). The CDR3 sequence is 17 residues long. The CDR3: CASSLWAGGVSTDTQYF. In DNA, the CDR3 is TGTGCCAGCAGTTTATGGGCCGGGGGGGTTTCTACAGATACGCAGTATTTT.

The V and J genes are TRBV28 and TRBJ1-1; 8 positions agree with TRBD1. CDR1 and CDR2 (germline): MDHEN, SYDVKM. J lost 4 bases, V lost 5 bases, and 3 bases had no gene match. This CDR3 has 13 amino acids. Here the CDR3 reads CASSDRGRTEAFF. As DNA, the CDR3 is TGTGCCAGCAGTGACAGGGGCCGCACTGAAGCTTTCTTT. Looking up the rest from reference TRBV28 and TRBJ1-1 gives the full variable domain: DVKVTQSSRYLVKRTGEKVFLECVQDMDHENMFWYRQDPGLGLRLIYFSYDVKMKEKGDIPEGYSVSREKKERFSLILESASTNQTSMYLCASSDRGRTEAFFGQGTRLTVV.

The chain has TRBV29-1 and TRBJ2-3, with 7 bases lining up with TRBD1. Germline V gene sequence: CDR1 SQVTM, CDR2 ANQGSEA. The CDR3 covers 14 residues. V gave up 8 bases and J gave up 3 bases; unmatched junction bases: 11. The chain's CDR3 is CSSQYNRGTDTQYF. DNA of the CDR3: TGCAGCTCCCAGTATAACAGGGGTACAGATACGCAGTATTTT.

This clonotype has a handful of counts. The chain is built from TRBV6-1 and TRBJ2-7, with D tentatively TRBD1 (5 bases). V was clipped by 2 bases and J by 0 bases, with 11 bases between them. This CDR3 contains 15 residues. CDR1 is MNHNS, CDR2 SASEGT, per germline. CDR3 nucleotides: TGTGCCAGCAGTGAACCGCAGGGTATCTCCTACGAGCAGTACGTC. Its protein product is CASSEPQGISYEQYV.

The chain has TRBV5-6 and TRBJ2-1, with D maybe TRBD2 (5 bases). Per germline, CDR1 SGHDT and CDR2 YYEEEE. V dropped 1 base and J dropped 9 bases, with 11 bases sitting between them. The CDR3 totals 13 residues. DNA of the CDR3: TGTGCCAGCAGCTTGACTATTAGCGCTGAGCAGTTCTTC. It codes for CASSLTISAEQFF.

Comments on this clonotype: Germline is not matched at one junction end, which may reflect a read error. This chain uses TRBV20-1 with TRBJ1-1; TRBD1 matches at 7 bases. The germline CDR1 and CDR2 sequences are DFQATT and SNEGSKA (reference sequence). CDR3 size: 14 residues. This chain's CDR3 is CSASRGTASSDAFF. The CDR3 nucleotides are TGCAGTGCTTCGCGAGGGACAGCCTCATCTGACGCTTTCTTT.

With regard to this clonotype: Because the CDR3 is missing its conserved closing phenylalanine or tryptophan, this is likely a read error. This chain joins TRBV5-6 and TRBJ1-6; no definite D call. Germline loops: CDR1 SGHDT, CDR2 YYEEEE. There are 16 residues in the CDR3. The ends were cut back, 0 bases at V and 4 bases at J, with 11 bases in the middle. DNA of the CDR3: TGTGCCAGCAGCTTGGCGGGCACGATGTATAATTCACCCCTCCACTTG. Protein product: CASSLAGTMYNSPLHL.

The sample holds one count of this clonotype. The V call is TRBV19, the J call TRBJ1-2; no definite D call. The length of the CDR3 is 12 residues. Trimming took off 7 bases at V and 4 bases at J, with 10 bases between the two ends. Germline V gives CDR1 LNHDA, CDR2 SQIVND (reference sequence). The CDR3 protein is CASMRVGYGYTF. The CDR3 nucleotides are TGTGCCAGTATGCGGGTTGGCTATGGCTACACCTTC.

The V gene is TRBV29-1, the J gene TRBJ1-5, with a tentative D call TRBD1 (6 bases). The V and J ends lost 6 bases and 4 bases respectively, with 10 bases between them. The CDR3 contains 12 residues. Looked up from germline, CDR1 is SQVTM and CDR2 is ANQGSEA. This CDR3 is CSVGGLNQPQHF. Here the CDR3 DNA reads TGCAGCGTCGGGGGGCTTAATCAGCCCCAGCATTTT.